The clone carrying this TCR beta chain was detected only once. Assay used: immunoSEQ multiplex PCR; TCRdb lists only in-frame clones, some missing. Of a few hundred thousand clones listed, over 80% were seen once; the top ten hold more than 1.5%. This sample is part of a study of Ad26.COV2.S vaccination and SARS-CoV-2 variants. Study at large: The donor participated in the COV1001 trial, in its Ad26.COV2.S arm.

Treatment: some 20 received Ad26.COV2.S at low or high dose, single or two shots; several received placebo; per-sample allocation not given. All samples were drawn on day 63, counting from the first vaccine or placebo injection. Recruitment in Boston yielded a donor of adult age, 18-55 years. As its vector, the vaccine had Ad26, which expressed Wuhan-strain SARS-CoV-2 spike. Between the trimmed V and J ends, which lost 3 bases and 5 bases, there was a span of 16 bases. Germline V CDR1 and CDR2: MDHEN, SYDVKM. The CDR3 consists of 15 residues. This receptor was taken from a person aged 18-65 years who received the Ad26.COV2.S COVID-19 vaccine or a placebo. The specimen comprised peripheral blood, sampled in a trial of Ad26.COV2.S vaccine versus placebo. V is TRBV28 and J is TRBJ1-2; possible D gene TRBD1, 5 bases. CDR3 loop: CASSLSGTRPYGYTF. The CDR3, as DNA: TGTGCCAGCAGTTTGTCCGGGACCAGACCTTATGGCTACACCTTC.